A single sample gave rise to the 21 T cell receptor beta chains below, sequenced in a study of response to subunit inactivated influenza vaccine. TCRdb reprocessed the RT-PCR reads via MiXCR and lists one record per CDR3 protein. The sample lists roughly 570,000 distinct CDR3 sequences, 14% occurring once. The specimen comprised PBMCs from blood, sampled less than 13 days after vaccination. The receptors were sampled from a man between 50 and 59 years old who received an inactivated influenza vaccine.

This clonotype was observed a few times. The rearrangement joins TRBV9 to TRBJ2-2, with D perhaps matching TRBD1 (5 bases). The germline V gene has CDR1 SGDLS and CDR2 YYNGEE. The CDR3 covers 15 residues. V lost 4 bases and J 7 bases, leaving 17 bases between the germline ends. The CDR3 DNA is TGTGCCAGCAGCCCCCGGTTCCAGGGCTACGGGGAGCTGTTTTTT. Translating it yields CASSPRFQGYGELFF. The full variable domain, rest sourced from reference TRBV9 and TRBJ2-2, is DSGVTQTPKHLITATGQRVTLRCSPRSGDLSVYWYQQSLDQGLQFLIQYYNGEERAKGNILERFSAQQFPDLHSELNLSSLELGDSALYFCASSPRFQGYGELFFGEGSRLTVL.

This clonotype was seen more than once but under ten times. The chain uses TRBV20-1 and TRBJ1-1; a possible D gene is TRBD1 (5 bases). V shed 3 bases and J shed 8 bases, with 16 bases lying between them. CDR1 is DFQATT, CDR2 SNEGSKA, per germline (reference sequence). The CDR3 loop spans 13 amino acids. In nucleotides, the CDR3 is TGCAGTGCTAGTGGTTGGCAGGGTGAGGAAGCTTTCTTT. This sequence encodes CSASGWQGEEAFF.

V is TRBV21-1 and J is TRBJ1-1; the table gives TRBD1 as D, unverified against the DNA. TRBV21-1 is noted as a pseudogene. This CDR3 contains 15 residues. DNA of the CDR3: TGTGCCAGCAGCCCAAGACAGAACATGAACACTGAAGCTTTCTTT. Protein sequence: CASSPRQNMNTEAFF.

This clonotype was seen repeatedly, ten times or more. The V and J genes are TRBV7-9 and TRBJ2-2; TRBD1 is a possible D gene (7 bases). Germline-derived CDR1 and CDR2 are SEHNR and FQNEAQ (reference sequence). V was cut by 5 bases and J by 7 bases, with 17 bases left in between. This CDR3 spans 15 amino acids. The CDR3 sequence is CASSPPGGQDGELFF. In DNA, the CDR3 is TGTGCCAGCAGCCCCCCAGGGGGGCAAGACGGGGAGCTGTTTTTT.

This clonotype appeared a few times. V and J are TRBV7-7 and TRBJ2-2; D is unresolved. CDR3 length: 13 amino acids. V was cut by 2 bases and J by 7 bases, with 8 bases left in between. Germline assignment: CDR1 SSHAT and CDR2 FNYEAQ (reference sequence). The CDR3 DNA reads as TGTGCCAGCAGCTTATGGGGTAGCGGGGAGCTGTTTTTT. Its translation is CASSLWGSGELFF.

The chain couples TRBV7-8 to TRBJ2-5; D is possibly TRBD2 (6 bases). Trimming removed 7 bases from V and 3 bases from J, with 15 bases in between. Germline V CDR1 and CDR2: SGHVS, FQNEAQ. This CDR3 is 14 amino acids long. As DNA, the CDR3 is TGTGCCAGCACCCGGGGGACTTCCAAAGAGACCCAGTACTTC. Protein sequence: CASTRGTSKETQYF. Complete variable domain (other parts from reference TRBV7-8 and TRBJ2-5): GAGVSQSPRYKVAKRGQDVALRCDPISGHVSLFWYQQALGQGPEFLTYFQNEAQLDKSGLPSDRFFAERPEGSVSTLKIQRTQQEDSAVYLCASTRGTSKETQYFGPGTRLLVL.

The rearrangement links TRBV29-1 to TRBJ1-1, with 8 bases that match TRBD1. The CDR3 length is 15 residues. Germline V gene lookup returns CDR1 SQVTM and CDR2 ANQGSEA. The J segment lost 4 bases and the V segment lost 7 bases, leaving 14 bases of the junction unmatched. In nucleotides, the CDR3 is TGCAGCGCCCAGCGGCCAGGGGGCGTAGTCACTGAAGCTTTCTTT. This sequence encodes CSAQRPGGVVTEAFF.

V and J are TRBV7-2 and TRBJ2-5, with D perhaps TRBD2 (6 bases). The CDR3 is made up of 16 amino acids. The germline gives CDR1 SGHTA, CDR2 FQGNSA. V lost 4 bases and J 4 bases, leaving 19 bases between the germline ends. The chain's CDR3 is CASSSDAGLLGETQYF. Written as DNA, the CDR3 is TGTGCCAGCAGCTCAGACGCGGGACTTTTAGGAGAGACCCAGTACTTC.

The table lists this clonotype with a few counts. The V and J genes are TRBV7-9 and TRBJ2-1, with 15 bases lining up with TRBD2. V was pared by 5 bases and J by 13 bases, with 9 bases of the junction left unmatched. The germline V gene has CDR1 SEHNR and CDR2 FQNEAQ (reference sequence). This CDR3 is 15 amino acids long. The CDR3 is CASSPWTSGGAVQFF. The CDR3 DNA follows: TGTGCCAGCAGCCCCTGGACTAGCGGGGGGGCTGTACAGTTCTTC.

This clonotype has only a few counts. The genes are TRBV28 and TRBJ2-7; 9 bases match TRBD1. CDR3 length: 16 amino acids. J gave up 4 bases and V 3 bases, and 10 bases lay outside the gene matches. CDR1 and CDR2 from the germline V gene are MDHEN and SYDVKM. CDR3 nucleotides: TGTGCCAGCAGTTTTTCCGGGACAGGGAGTTTTTACGAGCAGTACTTC. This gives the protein CASSFSGTGSFYEQYF.

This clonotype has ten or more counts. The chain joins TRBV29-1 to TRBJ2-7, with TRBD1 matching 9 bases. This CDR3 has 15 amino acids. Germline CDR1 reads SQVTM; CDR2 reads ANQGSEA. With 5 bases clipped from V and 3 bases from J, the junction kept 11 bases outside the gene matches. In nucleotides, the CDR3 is TGCAGCGTTCTCGAGGCGACAGGGGGACGCTACGAGCAGTACTTC. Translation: CSVLEATGGRYEQYF.

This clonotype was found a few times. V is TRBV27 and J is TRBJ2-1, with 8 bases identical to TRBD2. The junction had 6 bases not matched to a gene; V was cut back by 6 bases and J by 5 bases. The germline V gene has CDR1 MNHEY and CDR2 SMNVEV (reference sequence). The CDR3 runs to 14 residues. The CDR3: CASSPELADNEQFF. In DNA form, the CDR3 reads TGTGCCAGCAGCCCCGAACTAGCGGACAATGAGCAGTTCTTC.

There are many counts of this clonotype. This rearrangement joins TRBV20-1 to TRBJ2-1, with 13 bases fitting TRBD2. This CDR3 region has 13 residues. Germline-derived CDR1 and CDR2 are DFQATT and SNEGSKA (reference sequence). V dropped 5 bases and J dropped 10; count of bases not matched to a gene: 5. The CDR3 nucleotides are TGCAGTGCTGGAGGACTAGCGGGAGTCGAGCAGTTCTTC. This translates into CSAGGLAGVEQFF.

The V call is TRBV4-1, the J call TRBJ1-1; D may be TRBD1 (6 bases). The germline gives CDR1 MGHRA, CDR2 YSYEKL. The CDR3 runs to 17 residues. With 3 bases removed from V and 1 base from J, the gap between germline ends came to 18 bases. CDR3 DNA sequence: TGCGCCAGCAGCCATCCGGGACAAGGGTTCGGGAACACTGAAGCTTTCTTT. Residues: CASSHPGQGFGNTEAFF.

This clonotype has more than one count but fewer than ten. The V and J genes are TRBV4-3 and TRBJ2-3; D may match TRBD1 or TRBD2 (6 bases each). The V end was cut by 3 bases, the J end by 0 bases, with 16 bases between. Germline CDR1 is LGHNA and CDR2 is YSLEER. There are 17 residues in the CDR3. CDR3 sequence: CASSQTGARSSTDTQYF. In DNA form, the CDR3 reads TGCGCCAGCAGCCAGACGGGGGCCCGTTCCAGCACAGATACGCAGTATTTT.

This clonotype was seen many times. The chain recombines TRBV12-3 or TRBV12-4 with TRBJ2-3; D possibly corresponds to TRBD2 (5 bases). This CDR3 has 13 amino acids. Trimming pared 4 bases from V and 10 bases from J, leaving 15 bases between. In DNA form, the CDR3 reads TGTGCCAGCAGTTCCCGGGAAGCCCCTTCGCAGTATTTT. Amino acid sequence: CASSSREAPSQYF.

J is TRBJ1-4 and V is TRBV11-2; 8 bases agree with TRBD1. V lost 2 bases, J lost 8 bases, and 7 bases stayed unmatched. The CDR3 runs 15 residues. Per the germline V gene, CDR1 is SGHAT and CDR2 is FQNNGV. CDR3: CASSLNAGGPEKLFF. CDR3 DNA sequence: TGTGCCAGCAGCTTAAACGCAGGGGGCCCGGAAAAACTGTTTTTT.

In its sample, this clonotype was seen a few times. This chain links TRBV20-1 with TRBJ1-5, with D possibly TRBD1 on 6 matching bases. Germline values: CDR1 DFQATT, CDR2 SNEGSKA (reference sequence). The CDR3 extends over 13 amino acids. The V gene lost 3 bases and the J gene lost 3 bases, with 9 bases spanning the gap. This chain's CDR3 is CSARGGFNQPQHF. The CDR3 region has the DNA TGCAGTGCTAGGGGGGGCTTCAATCAGCCCCAGCATTTT.

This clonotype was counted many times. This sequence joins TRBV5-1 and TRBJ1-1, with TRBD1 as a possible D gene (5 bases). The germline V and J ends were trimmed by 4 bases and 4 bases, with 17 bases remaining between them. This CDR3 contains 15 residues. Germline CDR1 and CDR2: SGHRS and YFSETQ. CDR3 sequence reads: CASSLDPVGGTEAFF. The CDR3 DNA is TGCGCCAGCAGCCTAGACCCGGTCGGGGGCACTGAAGCTTTCTTT.

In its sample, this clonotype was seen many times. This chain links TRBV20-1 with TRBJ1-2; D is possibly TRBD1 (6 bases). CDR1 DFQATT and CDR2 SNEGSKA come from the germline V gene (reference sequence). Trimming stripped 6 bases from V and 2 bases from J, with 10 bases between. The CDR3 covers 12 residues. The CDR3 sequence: CSAKTGNYGYTF. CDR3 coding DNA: TGCAGTGCCAAGACAGGAAACTATGGCTACACCTTC.

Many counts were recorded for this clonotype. CDR3 amino acids: CSGMKDSYGYTF. For the CDR3, the DNA is TGCAGCGGCATGAAGGATAGCTATGGCTACACCTTC. The gene calls are TRBV29-1 and TRBJ1-2; D is uncertain. V dropped 7 bases and J dropped 4 bases, with 13 bases sitting between them. The length of the CDR3 is 12 residues. From germline, CDR1 is SQVTM and CDR2 ANQGSEA.